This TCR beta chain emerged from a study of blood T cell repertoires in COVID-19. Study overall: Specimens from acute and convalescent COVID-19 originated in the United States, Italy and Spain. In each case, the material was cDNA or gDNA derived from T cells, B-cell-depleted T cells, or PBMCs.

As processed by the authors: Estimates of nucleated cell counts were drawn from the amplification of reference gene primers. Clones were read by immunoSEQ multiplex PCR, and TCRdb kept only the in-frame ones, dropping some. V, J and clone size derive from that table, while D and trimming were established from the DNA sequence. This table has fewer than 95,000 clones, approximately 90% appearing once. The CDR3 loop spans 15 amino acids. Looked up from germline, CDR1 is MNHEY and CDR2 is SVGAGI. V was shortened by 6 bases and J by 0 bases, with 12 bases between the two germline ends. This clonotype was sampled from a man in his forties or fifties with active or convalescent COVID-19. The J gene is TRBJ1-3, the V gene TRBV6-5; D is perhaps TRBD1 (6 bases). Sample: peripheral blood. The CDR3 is CASSLDSSSGNTIYF. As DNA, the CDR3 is TGTGCCAGCAGCCTGGACAGCAGCTCTGGAAACACCATATATTTT.